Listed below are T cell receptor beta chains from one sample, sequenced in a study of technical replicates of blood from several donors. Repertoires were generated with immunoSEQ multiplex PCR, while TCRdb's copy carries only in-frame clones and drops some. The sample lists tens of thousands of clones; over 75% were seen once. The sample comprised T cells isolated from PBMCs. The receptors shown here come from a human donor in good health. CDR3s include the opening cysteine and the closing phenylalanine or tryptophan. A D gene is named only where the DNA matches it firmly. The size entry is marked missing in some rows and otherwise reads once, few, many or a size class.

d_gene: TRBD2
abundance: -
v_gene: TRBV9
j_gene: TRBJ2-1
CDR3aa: CASSVGMTSGSWSEQFF
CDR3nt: TGTGCCAGCAGCGTAGGAATGACTAGCGGGAGTTGGAGTGAGCAGTTCTTC

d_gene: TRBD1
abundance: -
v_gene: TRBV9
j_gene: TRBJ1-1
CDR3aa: CASSLSGGEAFF
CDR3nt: TGTGCCAGCAGCCTCTCAGGGGGAGAAGCTTTCTTT

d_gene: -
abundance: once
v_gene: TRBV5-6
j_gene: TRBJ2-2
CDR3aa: CASTVDRGSWTGELFF
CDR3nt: TGTGCCAGCACCGTCGATCGGGGGAGTTGGACCGGGGAGCTGTTTTTT

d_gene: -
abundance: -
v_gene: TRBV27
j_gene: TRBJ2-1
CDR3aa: CASSSTRNSFEEQFF
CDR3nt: TGTGCCAGCAGTTCTACTAGGAACTCTTTTGAGGAGCAGTTCTTC

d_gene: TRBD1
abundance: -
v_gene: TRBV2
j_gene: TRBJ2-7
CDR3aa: CASRNRGVYEQYF
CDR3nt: TGTGCCAGCAGAAACAGGGGGGTTTACGAGCAGTACTTC

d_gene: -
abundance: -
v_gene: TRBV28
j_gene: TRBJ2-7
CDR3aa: CASATLIKRGYEQYF
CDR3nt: TGTGCCAGCGCAACTCTAATCAAAAGAGGGTACGAGCAGTACTTC

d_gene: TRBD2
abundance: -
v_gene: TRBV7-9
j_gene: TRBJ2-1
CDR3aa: CASSLALRLAGGNEQFF
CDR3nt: TGTGCCAGCAGCTTAGCGCTGCGTCTAGCGGGCGGAAATGAGCAGTTCTTC

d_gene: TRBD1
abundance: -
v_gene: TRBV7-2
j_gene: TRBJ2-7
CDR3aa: CASSWDRGEQYF
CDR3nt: TGTGCCAGCAGCTGGGACAGGGGTGAGCAGTACTTC

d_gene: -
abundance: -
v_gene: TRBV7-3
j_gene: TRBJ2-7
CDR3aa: CASSLTGSSYEQYF
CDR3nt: TGTGCCAGCAGCTTAACCGGGAGCTCCTACGAGCAGTACTTC

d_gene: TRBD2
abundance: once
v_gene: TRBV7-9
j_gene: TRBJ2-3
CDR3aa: CASGGGVVESTDTQYF
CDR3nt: TGTGCCTCGGGAGGAGGGGTCGTGGAAAGCACAGATACGCAGTATTTT

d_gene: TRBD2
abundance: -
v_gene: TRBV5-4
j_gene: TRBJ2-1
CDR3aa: CASSLAGGHRNEQFF
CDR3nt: TGTGCCAGCAGCTTAGCGGGAGGTCACCGAAATGAGCAGTTCTTC

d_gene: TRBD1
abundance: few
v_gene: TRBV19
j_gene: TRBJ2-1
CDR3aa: CASTIQGAHEQFF
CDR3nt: TGTGCCAGTACTATACAGGGGGCCCATGAGCAGTTCTTC

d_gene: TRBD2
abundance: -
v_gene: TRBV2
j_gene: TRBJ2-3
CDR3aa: CASTYVGGTSLTDTQYF
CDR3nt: TGTGCCAGCACCTACGTGGGGGGGACTTCCCTCACAGATACGCAGTATTTT